This TCR beta chain was identified in a study of blood T cell repertoires in COVID-19 (dated by TCRdb to 2019 to 2021). Concerning the study at large: The collaborator samples originated in the United States, Italy and Spain and spanned the acute and convalescent phases of COVID-19. Subjects who had been exposed to COVID-19, were actively infected with it, or had recovered from it provided the deeply sampled blood TCRbeta repertoires that made up the dataset. The samples were drawn from the first 160 participants of the ongoing ImmuneRACE study and from more than 1,000 subjects provided by 6 global collaborators. Where available, HLA class I and class II types were obtained from metadata supplied by the sample provider rather than from assay-based typing. The sample metadata nearly always contained a de-identified subject ID, COVID-19 status, age in years and sex. The material from the prospective study consisted of cDNA or gDNA derived from T cells, B-cell-depleted T cells, or PBMCs. The repertoires were released in a freely available public database meant as a resource for research on the immune response to SARS-CoV-2.

TCRbeta CDR3 regions were amplified from genomic DNA using the immunoSEQ Assay, a bias-controlled multiplex PCR. The paper's data handling went like this. Within the assay, amplification of reference gene primers was used to estimate how many nucleated cells each sample contained. To quantify the absolute abundance of each unique TCRbeta CDR3 rearrangement, sequence reads were collapsed and filtered. For each sample, productive Simpson clonality was calculated as the square root of Simpson's diversity index over productive rearrangements. Drawn from immuneACCESS, this table holds only the in-frame rearrangements with V and J called that TCRdb kept. Clones are partly lost; checked studies trace under half to an unresolved V gene and leave the rest unexplained. That table is the source of V, J and clone size, and D and trimming were worked out from the DNA. Here the sample has under 500,000 clones; 70% to 90% occur a single time. Jointly, the top ten make up approximately 2% of the sample.

The investigation overall reported the following: The quantity of clinical and demographic metadata differed by source and by participant and was supplied without curation.

The germline V and J ends show losses of 9 bases and 2 bases respectively, and no gene match explains 4 bases of the junction. From the germline V gene, CDR1 is SGHAT and CDR2 is FQNNGV. The CDR3 numbers 12 residues from cysteine through phenylalanine. Left in the record is the CDR3 DNA by itself, 36 bases read in frame from the first base. About this clone: Its antigen target is currently unknown. No much larger clone is present one base from it, and per-base qualities are unavailable.

Participants in the prospective study were aged about 18 to 100 years, lived in 20 to 25 United States geographic areas, and enrolled through a virtual design. To assign participants to cohorts, the prospective study relied on clinical history that participants themselves reported in a screening survey and a study questionnaire. Each participant in the prospective study had whole blood, serum and a nasopharyngeal or oropharyngeal swab collected by mobile phlebotomists. Over a 2-month period, participants in the prospective study had the option of providing additional blood draws and questionnaires. Prospective study blood samples were shipped either frozen or at room temperature before DNA extraction.

Sequencing was done on a sample of PBMCs or T cells enriched from blood (not recorded which). This TCR came from a woman between 18 and 29 years old with acute COVID-19. This receptor chain uses TRBV11-2 and TRBJ2-7; 7 central nucleotides agree with TRBD1. The CDR3 protein is CASGGQTYEQYF. The DNA is TGTGCCAGTGGGGGACAGACCTACGAGCAGTACTTC.